Here is one TCR beta chain with its context. In assigning cohorts, the study relied on participant-reported clinical history. This specimen comes from a study of blood T cell repertoires in COVID-19. Study details: COVID-19 samples from acute and convalescent phases originated in the United States, Italy and Spain. PBMCs, B-cell-depleted T cells, or T cells provided the cDNA or gDNA that made up the material.

Authors' analysis steps: Reference gene primer amplification yielded estimated nucleated cell counts. Here immunoSEQ multiplex PCR was the method, and the copy in TCRdb shows in-frame clones only, minus some. That table supplies the V and J calls and clone size; D and trimming were determined from the DNA. This sample has a few hundred thousand clones; roughly four fifths occur once, and the top ten carry about 5%. Germline loops: CDR1 SGHTA, CDR2 FQGNSA. V was pared by 11 bases and J by 4 bases, with 14 bases between. This CDR3 region has 12 residues. The receptor was isolated from a woman aged 50 to 60 who had recovered from COVID-19. The chain carries TRBV7-2 and TRBJ1-2; a possible D gene is TRBD1 (6 bases). The sample was PBMCs or T cells enriched from blood (not recorded which). The CDR3 region is CAARGQSYGYTF. As DNA, the CDR3 is TGTGCCGCACGTGGACAGAGCTATGGCTACACCTTC. The entire variable domain, with the rest obtained from reference TRBV7-2 and TRBJ1-2, is as follows: GAGVSQSPSNKVTEKGKDVELRCDPISGHTALYWYRQSLGQGLEFLIYFQGNSAPDKSGLPSDRFSAERTGGSVSTLTIQRTQQEDSAVYLCAARGQSYGYTFGSGTRLTVV.